These T cell receptor beta chains were read from a single sample in a study of blood T cell repertoires in COVID-19. Using immunoSEQ multiplex PCR, the repertoire was profiled, and TCRdb retains in-frame clones only, with some absent. This table holds 290,000 or so clones, approximately 86% found once. The sample taken for sequencing was PBMCs or T cells enriched from blood (not recorded which). Every receptor here comes from a woman in her late teens or twenties who had recovered from COVID-19. Both conserved end residues are part of each CDR3. Each record gives: V gene, J gene, clone size, D gene, CDR3 protein, CDR3 DNA. A D gene is named only where the DNA matches it firmly. Some rows mark clone size as missing; the rest say once, few, many or name a class of expanded clone.

V: TRBV11-3; J: TRBJ2-1; size: NA; D: TRBD2; CDR3: CASSMGLAGANEQFF; DNA: TGTGCCAGCAGCATGGGACTAGCGGGAGCGAATGAGCAGTTCTTC
V: TRBV11-3; J: TRBJ2-3; size: NA; D: TRBD2; CDR3: CASSLPGGIADTQYF; DNA: TGTGCCAGCAGCTTACCGGGGGGGATCGCAGATACGCAGTATTTT
V: TRBV7-2; J: TRBJ2-5; size: NA; D: TRBD2; CDR3: CASSSRTRGETQYF; DNA: TGTGCCAGCAGCTCCCGGACTAGAGGAGAGACCCAGTACTTC
V: TRBV9; J: TRBJ2-4; size: NA; D: TRBD1; CDR3: CASSVAGGKNIQYF; DNA: TGTGCCAGCAGCGTTGCAGGGGGCAAAAACATTCAGTACTTC
V: TRBV7-9; J: TRBJ1-1; size: NA; D: NA; CDR3: CASSSQRALNTEAFF; DNA: TGTGCCAGCAGCTCCCAGAGGGCCCTAAACACTGAAGCTTTCTTT
V: TRBV23-1; J: TRBJ2-5; size: NA; D: NA; CDR3: CASSREEMETQYF; DNA: TGCGCCAGCAGTCGGGAGGAAATGGAGACCCAGTACTTC
V: TRBV11-3; J: TRBJ1-2; size: NA; D: NA; CDR3: CASSLSPRGLSGYTF; DNA: TGTGCCAGCAGCTTAAGTCCCAGGGGTCTCTCTGGCTACACCTTC
V: TRBV5-1; J: TRBJ2-5; size: NA; D: TRBD2; CDR3: CASSPGLAGEGQETQYF; DNA: TGCGCCAGCAGCCCAGGACTAGCGGGAGAGGGCCAAGAGACCCAGTACTTC
V: TRBV9; J: TRBJ1-4; size: NA; D: NA; CDR3: CASSVEGRANNEKLFF; DNA: TGTGCCAGCAGCGTAGAGGGCAGGGCGAATAATGAAAAACTGTTTTTT
V: TRBV5-1; J: TRBJ1-1; size: NA; D: NA; CDR3: CASSLDGGDDEAFF; DNA: TGCGCCAGCAGCTTGGACGGGGGGGACGATGAAGCTTTCTTT
V: TRBV6-1; J: TRBJ2-7; size: NA; D: NA; CDR3: CASSESGWAEQYF; DNA: TGTGCCAGCAGTGAAAGCGGTTGGGCGGAGCAGTACTTC
V: TRBV11-2; J: TRBJ2-2; size: NA; D: NA; CDR3: CASTLPGGRVTGELFF; DNA: TGTGCCAGCACTCTCCCAGGGGGGCGCGTCACCGGGGAGCTGTTTTTT
V: TRBV18; J: TRBJ2-7; size: NA; D: TRBD1; CDR3: CASSPTSGQGRSSYEQYF; DNA: TGTGCCAGCTCACCGACTTCGGGACAGGGGCGGAGCTCCTACGAGCAGTACTTC
V: TRBV4-3; J: TRBJ2-2; size: NA; D: NA; CDR3: CASSLERDTGELFF; DNA: TGCGCCAGCAGTCTAGAGAGGGACACCGGGGAGCTGTTTTTT
V: TRBV10-1; J: TRBJ2-2; size: NA; D: TRBD2; CDR3: CASSESSGLAGASRTGELFF; DNA: TGCGCCAGCAGTGAGTCGAGTGGGCTAGCGGGGGCTTCACGCACCGGGGAGCTGTTTTTT
V: TRBV25-1; J: TRBJ2-2; size: NA; D: TRBD1; CDR3: CASSEIPGGLDTGELFF; DNA: TGTGCCAGCAGTGAAATTCCAGGGGGCCTGGACACCGGGGAGCTGTTTTTT
V: TRBV5-5; J: TRBJ2-1; size: once; D: TRBD2; CDR3: CASSLVLSGGRNEQFF; DNA: TGTGCCAGCAGCTTGGTTCTATCGGGAGGGAGGAATGAGCAGTTCTTC
V: TRBV12-5; J: TRBJ2-7; size: NA; D: TRBD1; CDR3: CASAPGTGFERSYEQYF; DNA: TGTGCTAGTGCCCCCGGGACAGGCTTCGAAAGATCCTACGAGCAGTACTTC
V: TRBV20-1; J: TRBJ1-5; size: NA; D: NA; CDR3: CSASFPSGSRGNQPQHF; DNA: TGCAGTGCTAGTTTCCCCTCGGGATCGAGGGGCAATCAGCCCCAGCATTTT
V: TRBV7-2; J: TRBJ2-5; size: NA; D: TRBD1; CDR3: CASSPGGQGLETQYF; DNA: TGTGCCAGCAGCCCGGGCGGACAGGGGCTGGAGACCCAGTACTTC
V: TRBV7-2; J: TRBJ1-1; size: NA; D: NA; CDR3: CASSLAVGGGGGTEAFF; DNA: TGTGCCAGCAGCTTAGCGGTGGGCGGGGGAGGTGGGACTGAAGCTTTCTTT
V: TRBV28; J: TRBJ1-5; size: NA; D: TRBD1; CDR3: CASSKDAGGPGNQPQHF; DNA: TGTGCCAGCAGTAAAGATGCAGGGGGTCCAGGCAATCAGCCCCAGCATTTT
V: TRBV7-2; J: TRBJ1-2; size: NA; D: NA; CDR3: CASSLRGRYGYTF; DNA: TGTGCCAGCAGCTTAAGGGGCCGCTATGGCTACACCTTC
V: TRBV3-1/TRBV3-2; J: TRBJ2-3; size: NA; D: NA; CDR3: CASSQELGLSTDTQYF; DNA: TGTGCCAGCAGCCAAGAGTTGGGCTTAAGCACAGATACGCAGTATTTT
V: TRBV6-4; J: TRBJ1-6; size: few; D: TRBD1; CDR3: CASSEGGSYNSPLHF; DNA: TGTGCCAGCAGTGAAGGGGGCAGTTATAATTCACCCCTCCACTTT
V: TRBV28; J: TRBJ2-1; size: many; D: TRBD2; CDR3: CASSDLAGWYNEQFF; DNA: TGTGCCAGCAGTGATCTAGCGGGCTGGTACAATGAGCAGTTCTTC
V: TRBV11-3; J: TRBJ2-5; size: NA; D: TRBD1; CDR3: CASSRWTGGGETQYF; DNA: TGTGCCAGCAGCCGCTGGACAGGGGGCGGAGAGACCCAGTACTTC
V: TRBV6-5; J: TRBJ1-2; size: NA; D: NA; CDR3: CASRGPSPDGYTF; DNA: TGTGCCAGCAGGGGCCCCAGCCCGGATGGCTACACCTTC
V: TRBV6-5; J: TRBJ2-7; size: few; D: TRBD2; CDR3: CASSYGSGGAYEQYF; DNA: TGTGCCAGCAGTTACGGTAGCGGGGGGGCCTACGAGCAGTACTTC
V: TRBV6-2/TRBV6-3; J: TRBJ2-7; size: NA; D: NA; CDR3: CASSLRGYEQYF; DNA: TGTGCCAGCAGTCTACGCGGCTACGAGCAGTACTTC
V: TRBV5-4; J: TRBJ1-4; size: NA; D: NA; CDR3: CASSSGWGDDEKLFF; DNA: TGTGCCAGCAGCTCTGGGTGGGGGGACGATGAAAAACTGTTTTTT
V: TRBV12-3/TRBV12-4; J: TRBJ2-1; size: NA; D: NA; CDR3: CASSLLGVGEQFF; DNA: TGTGCCAGCAGTTTACTAGGGGTAGGTGAGCAGTTCTTC
V: TRBV30; J: TRBJ2-3; size: NA; D: TRBD1; CDR3: CAWSQGASDTQYF; DNA: TGTGCCTGGAGTCAGGGGGCCTCAGATACGCAGTATTTT
V: TRBV29-1; J: TRBJ2-7; size: NA; D: TRBD1; CDR3: CSVNPGGEQYF; DNA: TGCAGCGTTAACCCAGGGGGCGAGCAGTACTTC
V: TRBV28; J: TRBJ2-7; size: once; D: NA; CDR3: CASSWRGLAYEQYF; DNA: TGTGCCAGCAGTTGGAGGGGCCTGGCCTACGAGCAGTACTTC
V: TRBV27; J: TRBJ2-3; size: NA; D: TRBD2; CDR3: CASRVAGGPPDTQYF; DNA: TGTGCCAGCAGGGTCGCGGGAGGGCCCCCAGATACGCAGTATTTT
V: TRBV10-3; J: TRBJ1-1; size: NA; D: NA; CDR3: CAISEEINRDTEAFF; DNA: TGTGCCATCAGTGAGGAGATTAACAGGGACACTGAAGCTTTCTTT
V: TRBV5-1; J: TRBJ2-2; size: NA; D: NA; CDR3: CASSSQQAETGELFF; DNA: TGCGCCAGCAGCTCCCAACAGGCGGAGACCGGGGAGCTGTTTTTT
V: TRBV29-1; J: TRBJ2-7; size: NA; D: TRBD1; CDR3: CSVVFRGQGLNEQYF; DNA: TGCAGCGTTGTCTTTCGCGGACAGGGGCTCAACGAGCAGTACTTC
V: TRBV29-1; J: TRBJ2-7; size: NA; D: NA; CDR3: CSARGSTYEQYF; DNA: TGCAGTGCCCGAGGGTCGACCTACGAGCAGTACTTC